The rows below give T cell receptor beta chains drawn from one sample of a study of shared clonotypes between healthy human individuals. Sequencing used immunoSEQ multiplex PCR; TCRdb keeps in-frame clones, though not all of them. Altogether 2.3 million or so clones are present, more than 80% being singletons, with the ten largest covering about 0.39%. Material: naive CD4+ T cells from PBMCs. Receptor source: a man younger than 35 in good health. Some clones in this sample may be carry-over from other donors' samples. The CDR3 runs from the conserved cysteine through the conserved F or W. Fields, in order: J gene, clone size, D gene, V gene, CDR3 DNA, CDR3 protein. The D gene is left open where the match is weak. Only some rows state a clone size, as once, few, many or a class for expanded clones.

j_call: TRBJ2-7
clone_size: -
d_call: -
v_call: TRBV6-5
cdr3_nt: TGTGCCAGCAGTTCGGACAAACCCTACGAGCAGTACTTC
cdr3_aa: CASSSDKPYEQYF

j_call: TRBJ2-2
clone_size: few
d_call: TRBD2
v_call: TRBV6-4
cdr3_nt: TGTGCCAGCGGGACGGGGGGGCCCGGGGAGCTGTTTTTT
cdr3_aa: CASGTGGPGELFF

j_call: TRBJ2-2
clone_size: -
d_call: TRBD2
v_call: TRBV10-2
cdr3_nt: TGCGCCAGCAGGGACCGAGCGGGAGGTGGCGGGGAGCTGTTTTTT
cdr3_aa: CASRDRAGGGGELFF

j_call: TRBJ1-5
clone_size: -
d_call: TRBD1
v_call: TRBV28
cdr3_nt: TGTGCCAGCAGTTCGACAGGGACCTATAGCAATCAGCCCCAGCATTTT
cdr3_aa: CASSSTGTYSNQPQHF

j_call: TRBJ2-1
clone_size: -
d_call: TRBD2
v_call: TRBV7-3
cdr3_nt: TGTGCCAGCAGCTTAGGAACTAGCGGGAACAATGAGCAGTTCTTC
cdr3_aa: CASSLGTSGNNEQFF

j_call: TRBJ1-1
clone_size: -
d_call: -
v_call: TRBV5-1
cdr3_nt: TGCGCCAGCAGCTTTGTCCTATCAAACACTGAAGCTTTCTTT
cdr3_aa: CASSFVLSNTEAFF

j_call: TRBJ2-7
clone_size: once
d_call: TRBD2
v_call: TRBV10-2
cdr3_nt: TGCGCCAGCAGTGAGTCGACGGTACTAGCGGGGCACTACGAGCAGTACTTC
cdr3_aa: CASSESTVLAGHYEQYF

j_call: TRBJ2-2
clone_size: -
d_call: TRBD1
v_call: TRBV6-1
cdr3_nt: TGTGCCAGCAGTGTGAGGGACAGGGGGTGGACCGGGGAGCTGTTTTTT
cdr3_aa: CASSVRDRGWTGELFF

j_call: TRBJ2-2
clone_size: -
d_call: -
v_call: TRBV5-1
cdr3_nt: TGCGCCAGCAGCTTGGTTGGGCAGGGATTCACCGGGGAGCTGTTTTTT
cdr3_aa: CASSLVGQGFTGELFF

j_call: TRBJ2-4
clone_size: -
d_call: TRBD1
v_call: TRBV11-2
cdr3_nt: TGTGCCAGCAGCTCCACCGGACAGGGGGGAAACATTCAGTACTTC
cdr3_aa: CASSSTGQGGNIQYF

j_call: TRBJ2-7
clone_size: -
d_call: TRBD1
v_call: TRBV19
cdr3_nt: TGTGCCAGTAGTATAGACCGGGACAGGGTTTACGAGCAGTACTTC
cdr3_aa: CASSIDRDRVYEQYF

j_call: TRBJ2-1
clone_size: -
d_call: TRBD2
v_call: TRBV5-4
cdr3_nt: TGTGCCAGCAGCTTTAGCGGGAGCGGCCACAATGAGCAGTTCTTC
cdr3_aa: CASSFSGSGHNEQFF

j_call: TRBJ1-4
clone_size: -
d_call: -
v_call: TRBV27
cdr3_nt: TGTGCCAGTATCGAACTAGGGGAAAAACTGTTTTTT
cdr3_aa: CASIELGEKLFF

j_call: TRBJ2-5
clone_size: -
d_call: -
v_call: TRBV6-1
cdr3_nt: TGTGCCAGCAGTGTGATTTCAATTGAGCACAGGAAAGAGACCCAGTACTTC
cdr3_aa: CASSVISIEHRKETQYF

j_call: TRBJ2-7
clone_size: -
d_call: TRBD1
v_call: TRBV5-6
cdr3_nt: TGTGCCAGCAGCTTGGCCCCTATTGGACAGGGGGCCGAGCAGTACTTC
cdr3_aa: CASSLAPIGQGAEQYF

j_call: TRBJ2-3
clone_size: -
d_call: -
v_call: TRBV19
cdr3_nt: TGTGCCAGTAGTAGGGGACCGGGAGATACGCAGTATTTT
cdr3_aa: CASSRGPGDTQYF

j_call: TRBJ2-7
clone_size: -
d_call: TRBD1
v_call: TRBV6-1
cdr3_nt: TGTGCCAGCCGTATACCGGGACAGAAGTACTTC
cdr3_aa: CASRIPGQKYF

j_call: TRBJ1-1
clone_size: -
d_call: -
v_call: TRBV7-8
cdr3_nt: TGTGCCAGCAGCTTTCAGGGTGGCGCTGAAGCTTTCTTT
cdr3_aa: CASSFQGGAEAFF

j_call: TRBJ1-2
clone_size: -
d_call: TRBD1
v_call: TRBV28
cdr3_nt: TGTGCCAGCAGTTTATGGGGGGGACAGGGGTATGGCTACACCTTC
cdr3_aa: CASSLWGGQGYGYTF

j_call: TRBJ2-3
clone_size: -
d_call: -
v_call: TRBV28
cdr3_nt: TGTGCCAGCAGTTGGCGGGGACCTAGCACAGATACGCAGTATTTT
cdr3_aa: CASSWRGPSTDTQYF

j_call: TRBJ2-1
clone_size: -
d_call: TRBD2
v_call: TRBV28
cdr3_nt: TGTGCCAGCAGTGGGGGGTGGCGGGAGGGCCGGGGTGAGCAGTTCTTC
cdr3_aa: CASSGGWREGRGEQFF

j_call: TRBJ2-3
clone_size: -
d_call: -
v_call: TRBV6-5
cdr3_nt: TGTGCCAGCAGCTCCAGCTGGGGGGCGGCAGATACGCAGTATTTT
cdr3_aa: CASSSSWGAADTQYF

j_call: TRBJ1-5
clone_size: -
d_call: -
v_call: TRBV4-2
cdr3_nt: TGTGCCAGCAGCCAAGATCGCCAGCCCCAGCATTTT
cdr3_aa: CASSQDRQPQHF

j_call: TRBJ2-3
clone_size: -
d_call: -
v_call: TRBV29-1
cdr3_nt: TGCAGCGTTGAGGGAGTTCAAGGGATGGGTACGCAGTATTTT
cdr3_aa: CSVEGVQGMGTQYF

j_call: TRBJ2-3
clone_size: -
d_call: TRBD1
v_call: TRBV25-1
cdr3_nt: TGTGCCAGCAGTACCCAGGGGGCAGATACGCAGTATTTT
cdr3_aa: CASSTQGADTQYF

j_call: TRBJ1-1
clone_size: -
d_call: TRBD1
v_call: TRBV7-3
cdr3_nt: TGTGCCAGCAGCACACAGGGGGCGGACACTGAAGCTTTCTTT
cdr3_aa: CASSTQGADTEAFF

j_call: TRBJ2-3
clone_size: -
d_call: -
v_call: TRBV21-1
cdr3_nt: TGTGCCAGCAGCAAAGCGGGCAGTAGCACAGATACGCAGTATTTT
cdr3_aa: CASSKAGSSTDTQYF

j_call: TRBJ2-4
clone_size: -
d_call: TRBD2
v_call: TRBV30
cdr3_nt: TGTGCCTGGAGTGCGCCGGGACTAGCGTCCTACTTC
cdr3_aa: CAWSAPGLASYF

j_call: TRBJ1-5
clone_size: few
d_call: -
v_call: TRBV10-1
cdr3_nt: TGCGCCAGCAGTGAGTTCGGTAATCAGCCCCAGCATTTT
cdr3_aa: CASSEFGNQPQHF

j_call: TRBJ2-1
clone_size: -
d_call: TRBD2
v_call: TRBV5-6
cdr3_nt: TGTGCCAGCAGCTCCCTCACGGGAGGGCCTGGTAATGAGCAGTTCTTC
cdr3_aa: CASSSLTGGPGNEQFF

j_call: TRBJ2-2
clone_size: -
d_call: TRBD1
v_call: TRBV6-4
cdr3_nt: TGTGCCAGCAGAGAACAGGGGGCTTCGAACACCGGGGAGCTGTTTTTT
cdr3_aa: CASREQGASNTGELFF